This passage covers 25 T cell receptor beta chains from one sample sequenced in a study of cytomegalovirus exposure and HLA in healthy donors. 13 Jbeta primers and 60 Vbeta primers were used for the PCR. The method was immunoSEQ multiplex PCR; TCRdb's version includes in-frame clones alone and lacks a portion of them. The sample includes about 140,000 clones, about three quarters of them seen just once. The sequencing sample was made of PBMCs. The origin of the receptors is a male donor in good health and CMV-seropositive.

This chain joins TRBV5-6 and TRBJ2-1, with 7 bases matching TRBD2. Per germline, CDR1 SGHDT and CDR2 YYEEEE. The CDR3 length is 14 residues. V lost 1 base to trimming and J lost 4 bases; unmatched junction nucleotides: 2. In nucleotides, the CDR3 is TGTGCCAGCAGCTTGCCTAGCGGTTACAATGAGCAGTTCTTC. It specifies CASSLPSGYNEQFF.

The chain recombines TRBV30 with TRBJ1-2; D uncertain. CDR3 length equals 11 residues. CDR1 is GTSNPN, CDR2 SVGIG, per germline (reference sequence). V was clipped by 2 bases and J by 6 bases, with 7 bases between them. CDR3 DNA sequence: TGTGCCTGGAGTCTCGGGGATGGCTACACCTTC. Translation: CAWSLGDGYTF.

This clone was observed a handful of times. V is TRBV19 and J is TRBJ2-6, with a tentative D call TRBD2 (6 bases). With 5 bases removed from V and 1 base from J, the gap between germline ends came to 12 bases. The CDR3 contains 16 residues. CDR1 and CDR2 (germline): LNHDA, SQIVND (reference sequence). CDR3 DNA sequence: TGTGCCAGTAGTCCCGGGGGTAGGTCTGGGGCCAACGTCCTGACTTTC. It yields the protein CASSPGGRSGANVLTF.

The rearrangement links TRBV18 to TRBJ1-6, with TRBD1 matching over 7 bases. V gave up 1 base and J gave up 10 bases; unmatched junction bases: 13. Germline lookup yields CDR1 KGHSH and CDR2 LQKENI. The length of the CDR3 is 17 residues. The CDR3 DNA is TGTGCCAGCTCACCACTCGCGGCAGGGGGAACCGGATCACCCCTCCACTTT. Protein sequence: CASSPLAAGGTGSPLHF.

V and J are TRBV9 and TRBJ2-7; D is perhaps TRBD2 (6 bases). The CDR3 extends over 16 amino acids. V was trimmed by 1 base and J by 0 bases, leaving 14 bases between them. Germline-derived CDR1 and CDR2 are SGDLS and YYNGEE. DNA of the CDR3: TGTGCCAGCAGCGTATCCGCGGGGCCGATCTCCTACGAGCAGTACTTC. Its translation is CASSVSAGPISYEQYF.

This sequence joins TRBV19 and TRBJ2-5; TRBD2 agrees at 9 bases. V dropped 6 bases and J dropped 4; count of bases not matched to a gene: 9. Germline loops: CDR1 LNHDA, CDR2 SQIVND (reference sequence). The length of the CDR3 is 15 residues. The CDR3, as DNA: TGTGCCAGTAGGCCTTCGGGACTAGCTCGAGAGACCCAGTACTTC. The encoded protein is CASRPSGLARETQYF.

The chain has TRBV5-6 and TRBJ1-3; D is unresolved. V was clipped by 4 bases and J by 0 bases, with 8 bases between them. This CDR3 spans 14 amino acids. The V gene's germline CDR1 is SGHDT and CDR2 YYEEEE. The CDR3 region is CASSQQNSGNTIYF. The CDR3 DNA reads as TGTGCCAGCAGCCAACAGAACTCTGGAAACACCATATATTTT.

CDR3 amino acids: CASSLAEGANTGELFF. The CDR3 bases are TGTGCCAGCAGCTTAGCGGAGGGCGCGAACACCGGGGAGCTGTTTTTT. V and J are TRBV7-2 and TRBJ2-2, with a tentative D call TRBD2 (6 bases). The CDR3 loop spans 16 amino acids. Germline V CDR1 and CDR2: SGHTA, FQGNSA. Trimming removed 0 bases from V and 0 bases from J, with 8 bases in between.

The chain combines TRBV19 with TRBJ2-3, with TRBD1 matching over 8 bases. Germline assignment: CDR1 LNHDA and CDR2 SQIVND (reference sequence). Trimming removed 0 bases from V and 11 bases from J; junction bases left unmatched: 13. The length of the CDR3 is 16 residues. The CDR3 loop is CASSIDDGTGLGGQYF. The CDR3 DNA reads as TGTGCCAGTAGTATAGATGATGGGACAGGCCTCGGTGGGCAGTATTTT.

The chain employs TRBV5-5 and TRBJ1-2, with TRBD1 matching over 8 bases. Looked up from germline, CDR1 is SGHKS and CDR2 is YYEKEE (reference sequence). With V trimmed by 3 bases and J by 2 bases, 6 bases remained unmatched. This CDR3 has 15 amino acids. Written as DNA, the CDR3 is TGTGCCAGCAGCTCCTGGGGACAGGCCAACTATGGCTACACCTTC. It specifies CASSSWGQANYGYTF.

A remark on this clone: Mismatch with germline at one junction end may stem from a read error. The V and J genes are TRBV7-7 and TRBJ2-7; TRBD2 matches 8 bases. The CDR3 runs to 14 residues. Germline CDR1 SSHAT, CDR2 FNYEAQ (reference sequence). The CDR3 bases are TGTGCTAGCAGCGCTAGCGGGTCCGCCTACGAGCAGTACTTC. This sequence encodes CASSASGSAYEQYF.

The rearrangement joins TRBV18 to TRBJ2-7, with D possibly being TRBD1 (6 bases). Germline V gene sequence: CDR1 KGHSH, CDR2 LQKENI. The CDR3 sequence is 15 residues long. The V end was cut by 3 bases, the J end by 1 base, with 13 bases between. CDR3 in amino acids: CASSPSLTGSYEQYF. For the CDR3, the DNA is TGTGCCAGCTCACCTTCCCTGACAGGATCCTACGAGCAGTACTTC.

The V call is TRBV7-8, the J call TRBJ2-7; 13 bases map to TRBD2. The CDR3 loop spans 15 amino acids. From germline, CDR1 is SGHVS and CDR2 FQNEAQ. The V and J ends lost 5 bases and 4 bases, in that order; junction bases with no gene match: 5. CDR3 sequence (DNA): TGTGCCAGCAGCACCCGACTAGCGGGGGGTTACGAGCAGTACTTC. This gives the protein CASSTRLAGGYEQYF.

V gene TRBV6-5 combines with J gene TRBJ2-7; D is unresolved. The germline V gene encodes CDR1 MNHEY and CDR2 SVGAGI. The CDR3 covers 16 residues. Trimming removed 0 bases at V and 5 bases at J, with 17 bases between. The CDR3 sequence: CASSYSVTGRLDEQYF. For the CDR3, the DNA is TGTGCCAGCAGTTACTCGGTGACGGGTAGGCTCGACGAGCAGTACTTC.

The rearrangement uses TRBV28 and TRBJ2-7; 12 bases are a match to TRBD1. The junction had 8 bases not matched to a gene; V was cut back by 6 bases and J by 5 bases. This CDR3 has 15 residues. Germline V lookup: CDR1 MDHEN, CDR2 SYDVKM. The CDR3 region has the DNA TGTGCCAGCAGCCCAACGGGACAGGGGGCGAACGAGCAGTACTTC. Protein product: CASSPTGQGANEQYF.

The chain has TRBV28 and TRBJ2-1; the D is unclear. V was clipped by 6 bases and J by 0 bases, with 9 bases between them. The germline V gene encodes CDR1 MDHEN and CDR2 SYDVKM. CDR3 length: 14 residues. The CDR3 reads CASRAESSYNEQFF. The DNA for the CDR3 is TGTGCCAGCAGGGCGGAGAGCTCCTACAATGAGCAGTTCTTC.

The J gene is TRBJ1-2, the V gene TRBV5-5, with a possible D match to TRBD1 (5 bases). Trimming cost V 0 bases and J 4 bases, with 7 bases left between them. CDR3 length: 13 residues. Germline V gives CDR1 SGHKS, CDR2 YYEKEE (reference sequence). CDR3 loop: CASSLDRTYGYTF. The DNA of the CDR3 is TGTGCCAGCAGCTTGGACAGGACCTATGGCTACACCTTC.

The chain links TRBV29-1 to TRBJ2-3, with a possible D match to TRBD2 (6 bases). The CDR3 extends over 13 amino acids. Germline lookup yields CDR1 SQVTM and CDR2 ANQGSEA. Trimming pared 5 bases from V and 7 bases from J, leaving 16 bases between. The CDR3 nucleotides are TGCAGCGTTACGGGAGCGTTAAGGTATACGCAGTATTTT. Amino acid sequence: CSVTGALRYTQYF.

The V and J genes are TRBV30 and TRBJ1-3, with D unresolved. The V end lost 7 bases, the J end lost 0 bases, and 10 bases lay between the germline ends. Germline assignment: CDR1 GTSNPN and CDR2 SVGIG (reference sequence). The CDR3 is made up of 13 amino acids. The CDR3 nucleotides read TGTGCCTCTAGCGGAGACTCTGGAAACACCATATATTTT. Translated, it gives CASSGDSGNTIYF.

Note on this clone: The junction departs from the called germline gene at one end, perhaps through a read error. This chain links TRBV7-9 with TRBJ2-7; D is possibly TRBD2 (6 bases). Per germline, CDR1 SEHNR and CDR2 FQNEAQ (reference sequence). The CDR3 covers 13 residues. The CDR3 DNA is TGTTCCAGCAGCCGGACTACCGACTACGAGCAGTACTTC. Translated: CSSSRTTDYEQYF.

The chain couples TRBV5-1 to TRBJ2-2; 11 bases align to TRBD2. J lost 4 bases, V lost 1 base, and 9 bases had no gene match. The CDR3 spans 18 residues. CDR1 is SGHRS, CDR2 YFSETQ, per germline. CDR3: CASSLLAGGPKGTGELFF. The CDR3 nucleotides are TGCGCCAGCAGCTTGTTAGCGGGAGGGCCGAAGGGCACCGGGGAGCTGTTTTTT.

The rearrangement links TRBV11-2 to TRBJ2-1; 10 bases align to TRBD2. V shed 3 bases and J 4 bases; nucleotides not matched to a gene: 6. Germline assignment: CDR1 SGHAT and CDR2 FQNNGV. The CDR3 covers 16 residues. The CDR3 sequence: CASSFNGLAEYNEQFF. The CDR3 coding sequence is TGTGCCAGCAGCTTTAACGGACTAGCGGAATACAATGAGCAGTTCTTC.

The chain combines TRBV11-2 with TRBJ1-4; 9 bases match TRBD1. Germline V CDR1 and CDR2: SGHAT, FQNNGV. This CDR3 region has 15 residues. V shed 5 bases and J 8 bases; nucleotides not matched to a gene: 9. The CDR3 is CASSKIWTGEEKLFF. The CDR3 DNA follows: TGTGCCAGCAGCAAAATTTGGACAGGGGAAGAAAAACTGTTTTTT.

The chain carries TRBV10-1 and TRBJ1-3; no reliable D call. V was clipped by 4 bases and J by 0 bases, with 13 bases between them. Looked up from germline, CDR1 is WNHNN and CDR2 is SYGVQD (reference sequence). The CDR3 spans 16 residues. The CDR3: CASSVLDSNSGNTIYF. Here the CDR3 DNA reads TGCGCCAGCAGTGTTTTGGACTCGAACTCTGGAAACACCATATATTTT.

This clone was counted between two and nine times. The gene calls are TRBV6-5 and TRBJ2-5, with unresolved D. Germline V CDR1 and CDR2: MNHEY, SVGAGI. Trimming pared 2 bases from V and 1 base from J, leaving 11 bases between. The CDR3 is 15 amino acids. The CDR3 sequence: CASSYERTRQETQYF. The DNA for the CDR3 is TGTGCCAGCAGTTACGAGCGCACTCGCCAAGAGACCCAGTACTTC.